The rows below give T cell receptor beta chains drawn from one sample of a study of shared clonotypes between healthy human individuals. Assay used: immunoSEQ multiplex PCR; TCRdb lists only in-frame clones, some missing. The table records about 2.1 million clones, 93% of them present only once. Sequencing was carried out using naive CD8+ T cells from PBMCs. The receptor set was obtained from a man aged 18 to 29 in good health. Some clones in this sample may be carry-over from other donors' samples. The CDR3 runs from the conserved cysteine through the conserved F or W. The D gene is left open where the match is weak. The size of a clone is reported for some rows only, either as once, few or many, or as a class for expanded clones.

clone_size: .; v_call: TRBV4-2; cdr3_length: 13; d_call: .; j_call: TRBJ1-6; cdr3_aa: CASSQIVNSPLHF
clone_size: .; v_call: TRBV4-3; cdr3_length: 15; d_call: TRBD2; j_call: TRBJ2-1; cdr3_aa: CASSQPGTSPNEQFF
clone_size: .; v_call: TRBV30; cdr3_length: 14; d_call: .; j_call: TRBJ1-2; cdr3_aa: CAWISWNSNYGYTF
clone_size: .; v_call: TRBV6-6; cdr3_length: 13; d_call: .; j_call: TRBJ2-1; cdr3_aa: CASSYETSFEQFF
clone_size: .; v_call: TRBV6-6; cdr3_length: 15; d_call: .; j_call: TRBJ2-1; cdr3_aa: CASSHEPMIYNEQFF
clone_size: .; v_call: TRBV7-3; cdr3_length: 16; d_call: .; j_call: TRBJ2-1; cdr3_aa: CASSFGGDPPYNEQFF
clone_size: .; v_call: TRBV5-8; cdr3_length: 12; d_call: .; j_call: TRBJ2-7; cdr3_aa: CASSFHLDEQYF
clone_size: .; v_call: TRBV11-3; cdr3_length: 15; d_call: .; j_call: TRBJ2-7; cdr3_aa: CASSPRQSSIYEQYF
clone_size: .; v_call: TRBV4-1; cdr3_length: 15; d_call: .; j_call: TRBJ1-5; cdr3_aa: CASSQRDSWNQPQHF
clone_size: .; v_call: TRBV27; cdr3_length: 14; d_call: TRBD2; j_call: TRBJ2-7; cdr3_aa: CASSLERDGDEQYF
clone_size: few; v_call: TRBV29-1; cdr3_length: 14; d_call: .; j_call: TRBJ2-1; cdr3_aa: CSVEDPRSNNEQFF
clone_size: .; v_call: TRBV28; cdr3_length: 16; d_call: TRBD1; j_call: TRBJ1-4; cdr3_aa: CASSVGPGQTNEKLFF
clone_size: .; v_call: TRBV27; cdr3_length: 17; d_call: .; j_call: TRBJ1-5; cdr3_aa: CASRMGAAIVGNQPQHF
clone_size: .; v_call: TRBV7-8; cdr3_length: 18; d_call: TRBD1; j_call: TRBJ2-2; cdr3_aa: CASSSIYLTGDNTGELFF
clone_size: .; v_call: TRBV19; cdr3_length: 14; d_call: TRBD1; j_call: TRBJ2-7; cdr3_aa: CASSTGGSPDEQYF
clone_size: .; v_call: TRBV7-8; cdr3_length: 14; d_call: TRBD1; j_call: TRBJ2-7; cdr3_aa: CASSLAGGGDEQYF
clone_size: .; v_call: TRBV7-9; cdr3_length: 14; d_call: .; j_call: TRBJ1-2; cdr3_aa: CAGNKQGRNYGYTF
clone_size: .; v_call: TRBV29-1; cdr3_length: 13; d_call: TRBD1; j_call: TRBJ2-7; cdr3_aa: CSAAGTGLYEQYF
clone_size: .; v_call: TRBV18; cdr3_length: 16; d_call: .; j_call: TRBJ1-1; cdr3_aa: CASSPPPPQAYTEAFF
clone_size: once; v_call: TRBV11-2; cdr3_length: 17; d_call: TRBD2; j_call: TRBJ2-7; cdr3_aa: CASSSPVRGGSFHEQYF
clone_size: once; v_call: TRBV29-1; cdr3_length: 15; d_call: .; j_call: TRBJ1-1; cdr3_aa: CSATTGVHPITEAFF
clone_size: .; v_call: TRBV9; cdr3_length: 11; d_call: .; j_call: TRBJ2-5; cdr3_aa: CASSATGEQYF
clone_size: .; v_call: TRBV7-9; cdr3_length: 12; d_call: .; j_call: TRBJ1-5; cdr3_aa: CASQNSNQPQHF
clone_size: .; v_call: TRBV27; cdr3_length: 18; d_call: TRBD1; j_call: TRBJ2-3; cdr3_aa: CASSYLGLQGILTDTQYF
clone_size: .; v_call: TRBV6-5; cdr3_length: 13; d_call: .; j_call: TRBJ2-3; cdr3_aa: CASSYSAEDTQYF
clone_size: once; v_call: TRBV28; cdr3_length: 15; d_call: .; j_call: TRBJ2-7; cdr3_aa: CASSLTGTVSYEQYF
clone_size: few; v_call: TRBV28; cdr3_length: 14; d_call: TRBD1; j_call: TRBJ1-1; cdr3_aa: CASSLRTTGVGAFF
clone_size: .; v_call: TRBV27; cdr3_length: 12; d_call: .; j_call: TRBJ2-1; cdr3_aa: CASRGGWDEQFF
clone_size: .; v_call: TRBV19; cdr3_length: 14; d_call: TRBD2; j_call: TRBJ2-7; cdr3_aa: CASSMTSASYEQYF
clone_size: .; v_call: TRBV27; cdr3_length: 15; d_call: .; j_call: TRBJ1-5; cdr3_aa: CASSLSGGSHQPQHF
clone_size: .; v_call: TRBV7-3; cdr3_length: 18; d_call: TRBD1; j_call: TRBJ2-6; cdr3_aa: CASSPKGDRGSGANVLTF
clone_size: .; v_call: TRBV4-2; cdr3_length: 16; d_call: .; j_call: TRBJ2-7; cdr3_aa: CASSQVTGGDPYEQYF
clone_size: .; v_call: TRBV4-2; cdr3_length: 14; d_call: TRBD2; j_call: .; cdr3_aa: CASSPSGSPYEQYF
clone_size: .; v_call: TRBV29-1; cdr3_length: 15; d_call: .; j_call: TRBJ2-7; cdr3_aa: CSVEKASRPPYEQYF
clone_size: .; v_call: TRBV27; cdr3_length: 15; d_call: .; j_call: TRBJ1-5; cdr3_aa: CASSLRGGGFQPQHF
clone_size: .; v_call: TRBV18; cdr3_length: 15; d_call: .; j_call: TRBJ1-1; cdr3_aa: CASSPPAGGSTEAFF
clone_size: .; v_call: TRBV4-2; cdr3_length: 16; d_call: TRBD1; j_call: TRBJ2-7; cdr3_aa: CASSQEGQGNYYEQYF
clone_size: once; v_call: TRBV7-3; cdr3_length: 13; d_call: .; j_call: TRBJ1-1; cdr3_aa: CASSLGGRAEAFF
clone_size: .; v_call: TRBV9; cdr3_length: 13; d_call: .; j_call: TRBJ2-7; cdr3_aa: CASSVAGFNEQYF
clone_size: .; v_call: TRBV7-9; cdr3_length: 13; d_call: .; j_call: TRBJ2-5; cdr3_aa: CASSLRSQETQYF
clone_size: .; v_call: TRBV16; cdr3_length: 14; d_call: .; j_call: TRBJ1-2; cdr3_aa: CASRGTLMNYGYTF
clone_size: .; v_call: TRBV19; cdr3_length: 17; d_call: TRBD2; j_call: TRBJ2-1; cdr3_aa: CASSIYLAGSSYNEQFF
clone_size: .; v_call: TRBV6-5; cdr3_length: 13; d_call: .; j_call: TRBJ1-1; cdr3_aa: CATQTSLNTEAFF
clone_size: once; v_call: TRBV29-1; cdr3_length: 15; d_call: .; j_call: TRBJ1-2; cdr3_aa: CSAEGVGETNYGYTF
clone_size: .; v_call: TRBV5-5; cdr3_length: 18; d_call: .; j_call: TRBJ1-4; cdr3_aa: CASSLDRPPLAANEKLFF
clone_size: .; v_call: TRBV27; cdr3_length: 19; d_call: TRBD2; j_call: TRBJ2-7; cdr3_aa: CASPFTGTSGSRSSYEQYF
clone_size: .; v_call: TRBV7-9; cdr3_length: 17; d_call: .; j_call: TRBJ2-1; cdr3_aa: CASSPGDYTSSYNEQFF
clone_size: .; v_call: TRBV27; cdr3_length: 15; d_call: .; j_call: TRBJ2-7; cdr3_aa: CASSSRGAAHYEQYF